This TCR beta chain was sequenced during a study of brain T cells in children with intractable seizures. Time point described: blood from clinic visit 5 months post-surgery; TSC patient then seizure free. Surgery cases with the highest brain T cell transcript signatures were chosen for sequencing. Before surgery, patients took at least one anti-epileptic drug. Trimming cost V 0 bases and J 8 bases; bases outside gene matches: 5. The CDR3 has 14 residues. The germline V gene has CDR1 LGHNA and CDR2 YNFKEQ. The data were produced by immunoSEQ multiplex PCR, yet TCRdb's version contains in-frame clones alone and is incomplete. Of about 340,000 clones in the sample, approximately 93% were seen once. Points from the study as a whole: HCMV serostatus was not known, and viral specificity came from CDR3 similarity only.

On this clone: Its antigen is unknown.

This specimen consisted of peripheral blood, obtained roughly 5 months after surgery. The gene calls are TRBV4-2 and TRBJ1-2; TRBD1 matches 8 bases. This TCR was sampled from a boy under three years old with tuberous sclerosis and intractable seizures. CDR3 protein: CASSQDRGLDGYTF. CDR3 DNA: TGTGCCAGCAGCCAAGACAGGGGGCTTGACGGCTACACCTTC.